One sample yielded the 13 T cell receptor beta chains listed below, sequenced in a study of T cell changes during pregnancy in multiple sclerosis. Assay: immunoSEQ multiplex PCR; the TCRdb copy retains only in-frame clones and omits some. The sample carries tens of thousands of clones, around 90% recorded once. The sample here was peripheral blood, taken after pregnancy. The receptors come from a female donor in good health, enrolled as a control in a pregnancy study.

The chain combines TRBV27 with TRBJ1-6; 10 nucleotides line up with TRBD1. The germline gives CDR1 MNHEY, CDR2 SMNVEV (reference sequence). V shed 7 bases, J shed 0 bases, and the junction held 18 bases outside the gene matches. The CDR3 has 21 residues. As DNA, the CDR3 is TGTGCCAGCACACGCCGCGTGGGACAGGGGCCACGAAGCTCCTATAATTCACCCCTCCACTTT. Encoded protein: CASTRRVGQGPRSSYNSPLHF.

This clone was picked up one time. The chain is built from TRBV7-7 and TRBJ1-5; D gene ambiguous. The length of the CDR3 is 13 residues. Trimming removed 5 bases from V and 6 bases from J, with 11 bases in between. Per the germline V gene, CDR1 is SSHAT and CDR2 is FNYEAQ (reference sequence). CDR3 nucleotide sequence: TGTGCCAGCAGCACCCGGTTCGGTCAGCCCCAGCATTTT. Translating gives CASSTRFGQPQHF.

This clone came up once. The chain recombines TRBV7-2 with TRBJ2-5, with 11 bases that match TRBD2. Germline trimming cut 5 bases from V and 4 bases from J; bases unmatched to any gene: 6. The CDR3 is 15 amino acids. Germline-derived CDR1 and CDR2 are SGHTA and FQGNSA. The CDR3 here is CASSNSGGARETQYF. The CDR3 DNA sequence: TGTGCCAGCAGCAATAGCGGGGGGGCTCGAGAGACCCAGTACTTC.

J is TRBJ2-2 and V is TRBV5-6, with TRBD2 matching 7 bases. This CDR3 contains 13 residues. CDR1 and CDR2 from the germline V gene are SGHDT and YYEEEE. The ends lost 6 bases at V and 7 bases at J; junction bases unmatched: 6. CDR3: CASIREGFGELFF. The CDR3 region has the DNA TGTGCCAGCATAAGGGAGGGGTTCGGGGAGCTGTTTTTT. The full variable domain, its missing parts supplied by reference TRBV5-6 and TRBJ2-2, is DAGVTQSPTHLIKTRGQQVTLRCSPKSGHDTVSWYQQALGQGPQFIFQYYEEEERQRGNFPDRFSGHQFPNYSSELNVNALLLGDSALYLCASIREGFGELFFGEGSRLTVL.

This rearrangement joins TRBV7-9 to TRBJ2-7; D is possibly TRBD2 (6 bases). CDR3 length: 17 amino acids. V was trimmed by 4 bases and J by 3 bases, leaving 22 bases between them. From germline, CDR1 is SEHNR and CDR2 FQNEAQ (reference sequence). The DNA of the CDR3 is TGTGCCAGCAGCTCCCTTGGGTTGGGAGGCGCAGACTACGAGCAGTACTTC. Protein product: CASSSLGLGGADYEQYF.

The chain carries TRBV6-6 and TRBJ2-5; D might be TRBD1 (5 bases). The V end lost 6 bases, the J end lost 4 bases, and 15 bases lay between the germline ends. This CDR3 has 14 residues. Per the germline V gene, CDR1 is MNHNY and CDR2 is SVGAGI (reference sequence). The CDR3 region is CASRLTQGGETQYF. In DNA, the CDR3 is TGTGCCAGCAGACTAACCCAGGGTGGAGAGACCCAGTACTTC.

This chain links TRBV19 with TRBJ1-5; 9 bases agree with TRBD1. The CDR3 has 15 residues. Unmatched junction bases numbered 12, after V lost 8 bases and J lost 7 bases. Germline CDR1 is LNHDA and CDR2 is SQIVND (reference sequence). The CDR3 nucleotides read TGTGCCAGTCAGGATACGGACAGGGGCGGACAGCCCCAGCATTTT. Encoded protein: CASQDTDRGGQPQHF.

Only one count was recorded for this clone. The chain carries TRBV28 and TRBJ2-1; D is unclear. There are 12 residues in the CDR3. Trimming removed 6 bases at V and 2 bases at J, with 5 bases between. Germline CDR1 MDHEN, CDR2 SYDVKM. The CDR3 reads CASSPPYNEQFF. In DNA form, the CDR3 reads TGTGCCAGCAGCCCTCCCTACAATGAGCAGTTCTTC.

This clone was observed a single time. The chain links TRBV11-1 to TRBJ1-1, with D tentatively TRBD1 (6 bases). V gave up 5 bases and J gave up 10 bases, with 23 bases separating them. The CDR3 spans 15 residues. Per the germline V gene, CDR1 is SGHAT and CDR2 is FQDESV (reference sequence). This CDR3 is CASSTGQGTRGGAFF. Written as DNA, the CDR3 is TGTGCCAGCAGCACCGGTCAGGGGACCAGGGGTGGAGCTTTCTTT.

The CDR3 sequence is CASSRAPLAGSYNEQFF. The CDR3 DNA reads as TGTGCCAGCAGCAGGGCCCCACTAGCGGGATCCTACAATGAGCAGTTCTTC. V usage is TRBV27 and J usage is TRBJ2-1; 10 bases map to TRBD2. The CDR3 has 17 residues. The germline V gene has CDR1 MNHEY and CDR2 SMNVEV (reference sequence). The junction had 9 bases not matched to a gene; V was cut back by 6 bases and J by 1 base.

This clone is a singleton in its sample. The chain combines TRBV10-2 with TRBJ2-2; the match to TRBD2 covers 8 bases. After removal of 3 bases from V and 9 bases from J, the junction contained 9 bases not matched to a gene. The CDR3 loop spans 15 amino acids. The germline gives CDR1 WSHSY, CDR2 SAAADI. CDR3 DNA sequence: TGCGCCAGCAGTGAATTCGGGAGGGCACTGAGGGAGCTGTTTTTT. It specifies CASSEFGRALRELFF.

The chain couples TRBV18 to TRBJ2-7; 12 positions agree with TRBD1. CDR1 and CDR2 (germline): KGHSH, LQKENI. The CDR3 spans 17 residues. Germline trimming cut 2 bases from V and 3 bases from J; bases unmatched to any gene: 8. The CDR3 is CASSPNSGTGGFYEQYF. The CDR3 bases are TGTGCCAGCTCACCAAACTCCGGGACAGGGGGCTTCTACGAGCAGTACTTC.

CDR3 nucleotides: TGTGCCAGCAACAACCAGTTCCAAGAGACCCAGTACTTC. Translating gives CASNNQFQETQYF. The rearrangement uses TRBV6-6 and TRBJ2-5; D not resolved. The CDR3 extends over 13 amino acids. The germline gives CDR1 MNHNY, CDR2 SVGAGI (reference sequence). V lost 7 bases and J 1 base, leaving 10 bases between the germline ends.